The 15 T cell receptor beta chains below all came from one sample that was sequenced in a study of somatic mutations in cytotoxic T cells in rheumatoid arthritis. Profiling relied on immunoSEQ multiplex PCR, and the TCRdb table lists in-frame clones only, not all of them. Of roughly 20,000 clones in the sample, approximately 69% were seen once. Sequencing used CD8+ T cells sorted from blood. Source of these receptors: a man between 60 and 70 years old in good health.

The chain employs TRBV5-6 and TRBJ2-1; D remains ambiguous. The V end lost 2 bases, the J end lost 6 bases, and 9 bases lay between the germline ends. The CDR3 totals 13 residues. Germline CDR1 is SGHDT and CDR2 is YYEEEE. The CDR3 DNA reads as TGTGCCAGCAGCTTCTATCATACCAATGAGCAGTTCTTC. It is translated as CASSFYHTNEQFF.

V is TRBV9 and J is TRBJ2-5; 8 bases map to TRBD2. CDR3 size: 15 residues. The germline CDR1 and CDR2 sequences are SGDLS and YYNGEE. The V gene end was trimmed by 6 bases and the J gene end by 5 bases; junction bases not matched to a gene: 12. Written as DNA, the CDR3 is TGTGCCAGCACCGAACTCGCGGGAGGTAGTGAGACCCAGTACTTC. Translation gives CASTELAGGSETQYF.

CDR3 nucleotide sequence: TGTGCCAGCAGTTTAAGCGGGGGATACAATGAGCAGTTCTTC. This sequence encodes CASSLSGGYNEQFF. The rearrangement joins TRBV27 to TRBJ2-1, with TRBD2 matching 8 bases. CDR1 is MNHEY and CDR2 is SMNVEV in the germline V gene (reference sequence). After removal of 2 bases from V and 4 bases from J, the junction contained 1 base not matched to a gene. The CDR3 sequence is 14 residues long.

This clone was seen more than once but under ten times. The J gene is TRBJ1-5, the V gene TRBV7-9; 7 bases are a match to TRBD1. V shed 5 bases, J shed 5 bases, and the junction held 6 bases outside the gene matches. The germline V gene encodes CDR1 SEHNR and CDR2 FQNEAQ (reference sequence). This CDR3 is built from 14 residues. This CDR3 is CASSPRDSHQPQHF. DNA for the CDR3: TGTGCCAGCAGCCCCCGGGACAGCCATCAGCCCCAGCATTTT.

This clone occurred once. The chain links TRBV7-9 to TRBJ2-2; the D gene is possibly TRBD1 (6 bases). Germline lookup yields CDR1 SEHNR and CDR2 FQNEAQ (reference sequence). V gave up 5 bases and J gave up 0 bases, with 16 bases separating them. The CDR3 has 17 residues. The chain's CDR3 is CASSQEIRTANTGELFF. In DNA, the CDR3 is TGTGCCAGCAGCCAGGAGATACGGACAGCGAACACCGGGGAGCTGTTTTTT.

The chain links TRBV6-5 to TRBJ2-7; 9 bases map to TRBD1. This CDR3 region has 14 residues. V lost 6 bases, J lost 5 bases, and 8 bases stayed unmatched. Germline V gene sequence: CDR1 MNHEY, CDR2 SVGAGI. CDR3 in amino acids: CASRGTGGIDEQYF. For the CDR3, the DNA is TGTGCCAGCAGGGGAACAGGGGGCATAGACGAGCAGTACTTC.

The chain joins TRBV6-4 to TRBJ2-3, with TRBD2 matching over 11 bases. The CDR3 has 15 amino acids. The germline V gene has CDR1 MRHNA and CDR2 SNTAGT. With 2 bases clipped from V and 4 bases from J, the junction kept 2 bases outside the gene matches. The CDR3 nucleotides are TGTGCCAGCAGTGACACTAGCGGGAGCGCAGATACGCAGTATTTT. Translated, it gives CASSDTSGSADTQYF.

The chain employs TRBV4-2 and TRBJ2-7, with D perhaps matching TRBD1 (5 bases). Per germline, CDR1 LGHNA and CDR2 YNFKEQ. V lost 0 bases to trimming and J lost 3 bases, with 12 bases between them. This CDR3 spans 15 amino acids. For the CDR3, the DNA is TGTGCCAGCAGCCAAGAAGAGGACAAGCGCTACGAGCAGTACTTC. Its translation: CASSQEEDKRYEQYF.

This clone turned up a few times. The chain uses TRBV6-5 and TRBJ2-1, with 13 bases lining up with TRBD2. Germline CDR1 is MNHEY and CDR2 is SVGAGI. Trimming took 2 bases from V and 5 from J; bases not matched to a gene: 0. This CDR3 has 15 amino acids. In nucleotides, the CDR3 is TGTGCCAGCAGTTACGGACTAGCGGGGGACAATGAGCAGTTCTTC. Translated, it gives CASSYGLAGDNEQFF.

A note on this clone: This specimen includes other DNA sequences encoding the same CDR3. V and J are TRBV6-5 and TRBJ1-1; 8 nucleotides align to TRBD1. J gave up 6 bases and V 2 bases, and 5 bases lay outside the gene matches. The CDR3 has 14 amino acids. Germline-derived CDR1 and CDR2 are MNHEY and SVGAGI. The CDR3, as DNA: TGTGCCAGCAGTTACGGGCAGGGGGCCGCTGAAGCTTTCTTT. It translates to CASSYGQGAAEAFF.

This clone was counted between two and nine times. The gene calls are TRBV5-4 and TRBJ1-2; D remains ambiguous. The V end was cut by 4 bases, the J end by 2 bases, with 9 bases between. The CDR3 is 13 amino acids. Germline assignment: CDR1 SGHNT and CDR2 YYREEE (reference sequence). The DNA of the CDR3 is TGTGCCAGCAGCAGCGAGGGCAACTATGGCTACACCTTC. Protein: CASSSEGNYGYTF.

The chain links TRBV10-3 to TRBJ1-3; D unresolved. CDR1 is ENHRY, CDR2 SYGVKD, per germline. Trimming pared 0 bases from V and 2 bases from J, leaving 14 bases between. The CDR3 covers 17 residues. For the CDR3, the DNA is TGTGCCATCAGTGAGTCGATCGTAATTACAACTGGAAACACCATATATTTT. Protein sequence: CAISESIVITTGNTIYF.

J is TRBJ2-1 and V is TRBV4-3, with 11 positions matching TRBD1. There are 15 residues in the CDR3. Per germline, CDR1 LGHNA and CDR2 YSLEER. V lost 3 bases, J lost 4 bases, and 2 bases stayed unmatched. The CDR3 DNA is TGCGCCAGCAGCCAGGGGACAGGGGGTTACAATGAGCAGTTCTTC. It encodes CASSQGTGGYNEQFF.

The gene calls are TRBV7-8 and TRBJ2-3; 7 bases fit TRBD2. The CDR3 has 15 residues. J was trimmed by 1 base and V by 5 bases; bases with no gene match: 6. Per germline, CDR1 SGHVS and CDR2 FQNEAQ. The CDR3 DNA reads TGTGCCAGCAGCGGAGCGGGATTTGGCACAGATACGCAGTATTTT. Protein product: CASSGAGFGTDTQYF.

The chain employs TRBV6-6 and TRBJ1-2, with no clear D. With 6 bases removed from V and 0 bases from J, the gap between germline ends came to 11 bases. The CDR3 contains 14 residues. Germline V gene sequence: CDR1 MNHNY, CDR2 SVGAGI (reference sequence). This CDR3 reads CASRGRDSNYGYTF. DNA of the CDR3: TGTGCCAGCAGGGGTAGAGACTCTAACTATGGCTACACCTTC.